This T cell receptor (beta chain) was found in a study of blood T cell repertoires in COVID-19. Study-wide context: Whether acute or convalescent, the COVID-19 samples came from the United States, Italy and Spain. In each case, the material was cDNA or gDNA derived from T cells, B-cell-depleted T cells, or PBMCs.

The CDR3 is made up of 13 amino acids. Germline loops: CDR1 SGHRS, CDR2 YFSETQ. V was clipped by 5 bases and J by 5 bases, with 14 bases between them. Patients in Seattle were enrolled during active infection, then followed longitudinally. In the authors' workflow: Counts of nucleated cells, estimated from reference gene primer amplification, were obtained. The table came from immunoSEQ multiplex PCR; TCRdb's copy has only in-frame clones and leaves some out. The V and J calls and clone size were taken over from that table, and D and trimming were inferred from the DNA. The repertoire holds fewer than 200,000 clones, with around 83% as singletons.

V gene TRBV5-1 combines with J gene TRBJ2-7; perhaps TRBD1 as D (6 bases). This TCR came from a woman between 50 and 59 years old with COVID-19, enrolled during active disease. The source material was peripheral blood. CDR3 residues: CASREGQSDEQYF. In DNA form, the CDR3 reads TGCGCCAGCAGAGAAGGACAGTCGGACGAGCAGTACTTC.